This passage covers 27 T cell receptor beta chains from one sample sequenced in a study of cytomegalovirus exposure and HLA in healthy donors. The PCR contained 60 Vbeta and 13 Jbeta primers. Here immunoSEQ multiplex PCR was the method, and the copy in TCRdb shows in-frame clones only, minus some. The table includes about 190,000 clones, around 87% detected once. Sample: PBMCs. The origin of the receptors is a young woman in good health and CMV-seronegative.

This rearrangement joins TRBV30 to TRBJ2-7; 11 bases are a match to TRBD2. Germline lookup yields CDR1 GTSNPN and CDR2 SVGIG (reference sequence). There are 18 residues in the CDR3. V lost 7 bases, J lost 6 bases, and 23 bases stayed unmatched. The CDR3, as DNA: TGTGCCTTCATCGGGACAGGGAGAATTAGCGGGAGGGCCCCCGAGCAGTACTTC. This encodes CAFIGTGRISGRAPEQYF.

V gene TRBV19 combines with J gene TRBJ2-7; a possible D gene is TRBD2 (5 bases). Looked up from germline, CDR1 is LNHDA and CDR2 is SQIVND (reference sequence). The CDR3 consists of 14 residues. V was clipped by 7 bases and J by 6 bases, with 19 bases between them. The CDR3 is CASTVRPGLGEQYF. CDR3 bases: TGTGCCAGTACCGTCAGACCGGGGTTGGGCGAGCAGTACTTC.

The chain is built from TRBV6-1 and TRBJ1-5; maybe TRBD1 (6 bases). The CDR3 runs 15 residues. Germline lookup yields CDR1 MNHNS and CDR2 SASEGT. Trimming removed 4 bases at V and 4 bases at J, with 14 bases between. Here the CDR3 DNA reads TGTGCCAGCAGTGTCATACAGGGTAATAATCAGCCCCAGCATTTT. It specifies CASSVIQGNNQPQHF.

The chain links TRBV7-2 to TRBJ2-2; D may be TRBD2 (5 bases). Germline lookup yields CDR1 SGHTA and CDR2 FQGNSA. Trimming cost V 3 bases and J 5 bases, with 10 bases left between them. The CDR3 runs 14 residues. The CDR3 DNA follows: TGTGCCAGCAGCTTTTCCGGGGTAACCGGGGAGCTGTTTTTT. Translated: CASSFSGVTGELFF.

This chain links TRBV10-2 with TRBJ1-2, with TRBD1 identical over 10 bases. Germline V CDR1 and CDR2: WSHSY, SAAADI. This CDR3 region has 15 residues. Trimming at V came to 7 bases and at J to 7 bases, leaving 12 bases not matched to a gene. The CDR3 DNA reads as TGCGCCAGCACCCCCGGGGGACAGGGGATGGGTGGCTACACCTTC. It codes for CASTPGGQGMGGYTF.

J is TRBJ1-1 and V is TRBV9, with TRBD1 matching over 9 bases. This CDR3 contains 14 residues. The germline gives CDR1 SGDLS, CDR2 YYNGEE. The V and J ends lost 0 bases and 5 bases, in that order; junction bases with no gene match: 2. Here the CDR3 DNA reads TGTGCCAGCAGCGTAGCCGGACAGGGGACTGAAGCTTTCTTT. It yields the protein CASSVAGQGTEAFF.

The chain recombines TRBV19 with TRBJ1-4, with 9 bases lining up with TRBD1. The V segment lost 1 base and the J segment 8 bases; nucleotides outside the gene matches: 5. The CDR3 is made up of 15 amino acids. The germline V gene encodes CDR1 LNHDA and CDR2 SQIVND (reference sequence). CDR3 amino acids: CASSIAGTGLEKLFF. The CDR3, as DNA: TGTGCCAGTAGTATAGCCGGGACAGGGTTAGAAAAACTGTTTTTT.

CDR3 bases: TGTGCCAGCAGCTCACCTACTAGCGGGAGGACGAACCAAGAGACCCAGTACTTC. It is translated as CASSSPTSGRTNQETQYF. The chain is built from TRBV7-2 and TRBJ2-5; 12 nucleotides match TRBD2. Germline CDR1 SGHTA, CDR2 FQGNSA. Trimming removed 4 bases from V and 0 bases from J; junction bases left unmatched: 9. The CDR3 spans 18 residues.

This clone was seen a single time. The chain joins TRBV10-3 to TRBJ1-6; 8 bases fit TRBD1. V was pared by 2 bases and J by 10 bases, with 7 bases of the junction left unmatched. The CDR3 is made up of 15 amino acids. Germline V gene sequence: CDR1 ENHRY, CDR2 SYGVKD. CDR3 nucleotide sequence: TGTGCCATCAGTGAGGAAACAGGGGGTAAGTCACCCCTCCACTTT. It codes for CAISEETGGKSPLHF.

V and J are TRBV30 and TRBJ1-3; 8 bases match TRBD1. Per germline, CDR1 GTSNPN and CDR2 SVGIG (reference sequence). J was trimmed by 4 bases and V by 2 bases; bases with no gene match: 13. The CDR3 has 17 amino acids. CDR3 amino acids: CAWSPVQGEYPGNTIYF. CDR3 bases: TGTGCCTGGAGTCCCGTACAGGGGGAATACCCAGGAAACACCATATATTTT.

The V gene is TRBV19, the J gene TRBJ2-2, with 9 bases fitting TRBD2. V lost 3 bases, J lost 2 bases, and 7 bases stayed unmatched. Germline lookup yields CDR1 LNHDA and CDR2 SQIVND (reference sequence). The CDR3 is made up of 17 amino acids. The CDR3 DNA sequence: TGTGCCAGTAGTATCATCAGGACTAGCGCTAACACCGGGGAGCTGTTTTTT. As protein: CASSIIRTSANTGELFF.

The genes are TRBV10-3 and TRBJ2-1, with TRBD1 matching over 7 bases. With V trimmed by 6 bases and J by 1 base, 3 bases remained unmatched. The CDR3 loop spans 14 amino acids. CDR1 and CDR2 from the germline V gene are ENHRY and SYGVKD. CDR3 sequence (DNA): TGTGCCATCAGAGGGGACAGATCCTACAATGAGCAGTTCTTC. This encodes CAIRGDRSYNEQFF.

V gene TRBV6-1 combines with J gene TRBJ1-4, with D maybe TRBD1 (6 bases). Trimming cost V 2 bases and J 8 bases, with 21 bases left between them. Germline CDR1 is MNHNS and CDR2 is SASEGT. This CDR3 spans 17 amino acids. CDR3 DNA sequence: TGTGCCAGCAGTGAAACCGACTTGGGGACATTTGAGGAAAAACTGTTTTTT. It encodes CASSETDLGTFEEKLFF.

The rearrangement joins TRBV19 to TRBJ2-7; D might be TRBD1 (6 bases). The V gene lost 2 bases and the J gene lost 6 bases, with 14 bases spanning the gap. The CDR3 has 14 residues. The germline gives CDR1 LNHDA, CDR2 SQIVND (reference sequence). The CDR3 region is CASSISLGGGEQYF. The CDR3 DNA reads as TGTGCCAGTAGTATAAGTCTTGGGGGCGGCGAGCAGTACTTC.

The V and J genes are TRBV6-1 and TRBJ1-4; 7 nucleotides match TRBD1. With V trimmed by 5 bases and J by 7 bases, 4 bases remained unmatched. Germline CDR1 and CDR2: MNHNS and SASEGT. The CDR3 spans 13 residues. CDR3 DNA sequence: TGTGCCAGCAGTCAGGGGGTAGTTGAAAAACTGTTTTTT. Its translation: CASSQGVVEKLFF.

The rearrangement joins TRBV28 to TRBJ1-4; TRBD1 matches 7 bases. V lost 8 bases, J lost 6 bases, and 6 bases stayed unmatched. Germline lookup yields CDR1 MDHEN and CDR2 SYDVKM. The CDR3 spans 13 residues. CDR3 in amino acids: CASRTGIYEKLFF. The DNA of the CDR3 is TGTGCCAGCCGGACAGGAATTTATGAAAAACTGTTTTTT.

The rearrangement links TRBV18 to TRBJ2-1, with 12 positions matching TRBD2. Germline CDR1 KGHSH, CDR2 LQKENI. This CDR3 is 16 amino acids long. J was trimmed by 6 bases and V by 2 bases; bases with no gene match: 5. The CDR3 DNA reads as TGTGCCAGCTCACCAGTACTAGCGGGAGGCCGCAATGAGCAGTTCTTC. Protein product: CASSPVLAGGRNEQFF.

The chain couples TRBV29-1 to TRBJ1-1; 12 bases agree with TRBD1. The germline V gene has CDR1 SQVTM and CDR2 ANQGSEA. The J segment lost 7 bases and the V segment lost 1 base, leaving 16 bases of the junction unmatched. This CDR3 is 18 amino acids long. CDR3 sequence reads: CSVEGTGTGGAKFGEAFF. The CDR3 DNA sequence: TGCAGCGTTGAAGGTACCGGGACAGGGGGCGCGAAATTTGGTGAAGCTTTCTTT.

The chain joins TRBV10-3 to TRBJ2-1, with D tentatively TRBD1 (7 bases). The V and J ends lost 11 bases and 6 bases respectively, with 17 bases between them. Germline CDR1 ENHRY, CDR2 SYGVKD. The CDR3 contains 13 residues. Written as DNA, the CDR3 is TGTGCCGCCCAGGGGGAGGAGGGCAATGAGCAGTTCTTC. It is translated as CAAQGEEGNEQFF.

The CDR3 DNA follows: TGTGCCAGCAGCTTTATTAGTGAGGGCCCGACAGGGGGAAACTATGGCTACACCTTC. It translates to CASSFISEGPTGGNYGYTF. The V call is TRBV7-2, the J call TRBJ1-2, with 9 bases fitting TRBD1. Per germline, CDR1 SGHTA and CDR2 FQGNSA. The CDR3 has 19 amino acids. Trimming took 3 bases from V and 2 from J; bases not matched to a gene: 16.

The chain has TRBV6-5 and TRBJ1-2; TRBD1 might be the D (5 bases). V shed 0 bases and J shed 2 bases, with 7 bases lying between them. The germline gives CDR1 MNHEY, CDR2 SVGAGI. The CDR3 covers 14 residues. The CDR3 DNA reads as TGTGCCAGCAGTTACTCAGGGGCGAACTATGGCTACACCTTC. Translation gives CASSYSGANYGYTF.

The gene calls are TRBV11-3 and TRBJ2-7; TRBD2 agrees at 7 bases. This CDR3 is built from 12 residues. Per germline, CDR1 SGHNT and CDR2 YENEEA. V lost 1 base and J lost 9; bases outside the gene matches: 3. CDR3 nucleotides: TGTGCCAGCAGCTTAGGGGGGGGAAGGCAGTACTTC. Its protein is CASSLGGGRQYF.

This chain connects TRBV5-1 to TRBJ2-1; possibly TRBD2 for D (6 bases). This CDR3 is built from 18 residues. The V gene's germline CDR1 is SGHRS and CDR2 YFSETQ. The V and J ends lost 2 bases and 2 bases respectively, with 20 bases between them. CDR3 amino acids: CASSFSKGTSTTYNEQFF. CDR3 DNA: TGCGCCAGCAGCTTTTCGAAAGGGACTTCTACCACCTACAATGAGCAGTTCTTC.

This clone was found once. The gene calls are TRBV7-2 and TRBJ2-3; 9 nucleotides match TRBD2. Germline CDR1 SGHTA, CDR2 FQGNSA. The junction had 6 bases not matched to a gene; V was cut back by 3 bases and J by 2 bases. The CDR3 runs to 16 residues. The CDR3 loop reads CASSFRAGGSTDTQYF. The CDR3 DNA sequence: TGTGCCAGCAGCTTTCGAGCGGGGGGCTCCACAGATACGCAGTATTTT.

The chain is built from TRBV9 and TRBJ2-1; 13 bases agree with TRBD2. The CDR3 sequence is 19 residues long. V shed 0 bases and J 1 base; nucleotides not matched to a gene: 7. Germline assignment: CDR1 SGDLS and CDR2 YYNGEE. The CDR3 sequence: CASSVDWTSGGDSYNEQFF. Written as DNA, the CDR3 is TGTGCCAGCAGCGTAGATTGGACTAGCGGGGGCGATTCCTACAATGAGCAGTTCTTC.

The V call is TRBV5-1, the J call TRBJ2-1; 9 nucleotides match TRBD1. V shed 6 bases, J shed 4 bases, and the junction held 11 bases outside the gene matches. In germline, CDR1 is SGHRS, CDR2 YFSETQ. This CDR3 region has 16 residues. CDR3: CASTPLDRGVYNEQFF. The CDR3 DNA reads as TGCGCCAGCACCCCTTTAGACAGGGGGGTTTACAATGAGCAGTTCTTC.

This sequence joins TRBV28 and TRBJ2-2, with TRBD2 identical over 11 bases. Germline loops: CDR1 MDHEN, CDR2 SYDVKM. This CDR3 contains 15 residues. V lost 3 bases and J lost 5; bases outside the gene matches: 2. The CDR3 DNA reads as TGTGCCAGCAGTTTTATAGCGGGGGGGACCGGGGAGCTGTTTTTT. It specifies CASSFIAGGTGELFF.